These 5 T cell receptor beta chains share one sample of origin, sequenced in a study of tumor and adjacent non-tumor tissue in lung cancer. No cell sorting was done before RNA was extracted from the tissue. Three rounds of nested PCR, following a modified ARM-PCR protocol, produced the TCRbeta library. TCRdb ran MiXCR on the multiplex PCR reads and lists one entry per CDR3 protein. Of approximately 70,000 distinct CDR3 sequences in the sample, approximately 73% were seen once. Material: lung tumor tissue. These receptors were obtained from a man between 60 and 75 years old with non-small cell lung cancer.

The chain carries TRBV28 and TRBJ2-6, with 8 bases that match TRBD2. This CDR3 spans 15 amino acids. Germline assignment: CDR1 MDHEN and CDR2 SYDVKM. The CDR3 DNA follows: TGTGCTAGCGGGATGGGGTTCCTCGGGGCCAACGTCCTGACTTTC. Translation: CASGMGFLGANVLTF. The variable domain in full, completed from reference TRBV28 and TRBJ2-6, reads DVKVTQSSRYLVKRTGEKVFLECVQDMDHENMFWYRQDPGLGLRLIYFSYDVKMKEKGDIPEGYSVSREKKERFSLILESASTNQTSMYLCASGMGFLGANVLTFGAGSRLTVL.

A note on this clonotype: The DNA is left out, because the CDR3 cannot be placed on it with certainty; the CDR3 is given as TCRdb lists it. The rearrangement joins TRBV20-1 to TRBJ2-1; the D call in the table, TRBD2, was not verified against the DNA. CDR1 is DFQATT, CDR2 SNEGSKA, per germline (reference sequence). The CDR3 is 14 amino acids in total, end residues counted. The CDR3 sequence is CSVRLVGDGNEEFF.

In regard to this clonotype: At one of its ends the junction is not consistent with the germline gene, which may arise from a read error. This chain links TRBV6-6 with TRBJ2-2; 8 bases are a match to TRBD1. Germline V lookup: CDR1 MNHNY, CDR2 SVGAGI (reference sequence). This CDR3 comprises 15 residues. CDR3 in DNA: TGTCCCAGCAGCTGGCCGGGACAGGACCCCGGGGAGCTGTTTTTT. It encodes CPSSWPGQDPGELFF.

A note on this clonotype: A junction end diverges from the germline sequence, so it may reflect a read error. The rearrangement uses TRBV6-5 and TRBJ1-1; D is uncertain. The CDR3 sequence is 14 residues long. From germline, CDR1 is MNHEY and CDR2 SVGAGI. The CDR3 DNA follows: TGTGCCAGCAGTTACTTACAGACGAACACTGAAACTTTCTTT. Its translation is CASSYLQTNTETFF.

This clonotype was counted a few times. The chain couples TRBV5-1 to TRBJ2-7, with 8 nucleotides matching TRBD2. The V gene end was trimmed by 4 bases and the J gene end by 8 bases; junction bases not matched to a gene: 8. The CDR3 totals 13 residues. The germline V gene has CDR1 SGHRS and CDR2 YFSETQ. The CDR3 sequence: CASSPNSGGQQYF. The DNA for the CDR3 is TGCGCCAGCAGCCCGAACAGCGGGGGCCAGCAGTACTTC.